These T cell receptor beta chains were read from a single sample in a study of T cell repertoires in cytomegalovirus infection. Via MiXCR, TCRdb re-called the reads, giving one row per CDR3 protein. The data show nearly 650,000 distinct CDR3 sequences, 20% to 25% seen once. Sequences were obtained from CD8+ T cells from PBMCs. The receptors derive from a human donor in good health (CMV status not recorded). Some clones in this sample may be carry-over from other donors' samples. Each CDR3 is given with its conserved first and last residue. Some rows mark clone size as missing; the rest say once, few, many or name a class of expanded clone.

size	V	J	length	CDR3
few	TRBV28	TRBJ2-3	17	CASSFSFRGGGTDTQYF
.	TRBV27	TRBJ2-1	13	CASRNRGWNEQFF
few	TRBV6-4	TRBJ2-7	14	CASSEQKGRYEQYF
.	TRBV4-1	TRBJ1-1	14	CASSQAAANTEAFF
.	TRBV6-2/TRBV6-3	TRBJ2-1	13	CASRLGLNNEQFF
.	TRBV19	TRBJ1-1	17	CASSIGNRRGRNTEAFF
few	TRBV6-4	TRBJ2-3	14	CASSVGGSTDTQYF
few	TRBV10-3	TRBJ2-3	16	CAIRTSGGRVADTQYF
many	TRBV5-6	TRBJ2-1	15	CASSLALAGYNEQFF
many	TRBV7-9	TRBJ2-2	13	CASSWINTGELFF
few	TRBV7-4	TRBJ1-2	14	CASVHQGDLYGYTF
many	TRBV5-6	TRBJ1-5	13	CASSLAGRQPQHF
.	TRBV28	TRBJ1-1	14	CASSNTGGITEAFF
.	TRBV11-2	TRBJ2-1	18	CASSFPEWTSGAYNEQFF
many	TRBV12-3/TRBV12-4	TRBJ2-2	14	CASRLAGPTGELFF
.	TRBV4-2	TRBJ1-5	14	CASSQERGGQPQHF
few	TRBV7-6	TRBJ1-4	13	CASRRLQNEKLFF
.	TRBV20-1	TRBJ1-5	14	CSANLKGSRQPQHF
once	TRBV6-2/TRBV6-3	TRBJ2-1	11	CASIRGPEQFF
.	TRBV13	TRBJ1-4	14	CASSLGGQGEKLFF
few	TRBV4-1	TRBJ2-5	16	CASSQPGQAPLGTQYF
.	TRBV23-1	TRBJ1-2	16	CASSQKRIKSGDGYTF
.	TRBV25-1	TRBJ2-3	16	CASSGQTGASTDTQYF
few	TRBV4-1	TRBJ1-2	15	CASSQTAAPPAGYTF
many	TRBV19	TRBJ2-4	16	CASSTGTSLAKNIQYF
few	TRBV6-6	TRBJ2-1	16	CASSYYGGGPYNEQFF
.	TRBV28	TRBJ2-2	17	CASSFNREAGDTGELFF
few	TRBV12-3/TRBV12-4	TRBJ2-3	15	CASSNRDRLTDTQYF
few	TRBV11-2	TRBJ1-2	16	CASSLGGVLPNYGYTF
.	TRBV10-2	TRBJ2-3	14	CASGRAGPGDTQYF
few	TRBV20-1	TRBJ2-4	14	CSAKVRDSKNIQYF
.	TRBV7-2	TRBJ2-5	17	CASSSHGLAGELGTQYF
.	TRBV19	TRBJ2-7	15	CASSMSGTGFNEQYF
few	TRBV5-1	TRBJ2-1	16	CASIAGAGGAYNEQFF
many	TRBV7-6	TRBJ2-1	16	CASSLGRLGAYNEQFF
few	TRBV29-1	TRBJ2-1	11	CSVEDPREQFF
.	TRBV27	TRBJ2-1	14	CASSWGSGYNEQFF
.	TRBV5-4	TRBJ2-7	13	CASSQGLGYEQYF
once	TRBV7-1	TRBJ2-3	16	CASSSLEDSATDTQYF
.	TRBV6-8	TRBJ2-1	14	CASEVGAAFNEQFF
.	TRBV15	TRBJ2-2	13	CATSRDWGGELFF
many	TRBV7-8	TRBJ2-7	14	CASSPGQGALEQYF
.	TRBV15	TRBJ1-2	13	CATSKGDFYGYTF
.	TRBV27	TRBJ1-5	17	CASSLSWQPYSNQPQHF
.	TRBV6-5	TRBJ2-5	13	CASSFRSWETQYF
many	TRBV7-2	TRBJ1-1	15	CASSLVSMENTEAFF
.	TRBV20-1	TRBJ1-5	14	CSVPYREGNQPQHF
few	TRBV7-6	TRBJ2-1	14	CASSLIGLHNEQFF
.	TRBV19	TRBJ2-1	15	CATQSGLAFYNEQFF
few	TRBV3-1	TRBJ2-7	13	CASSQEGDYEQYF
few	TRBV15	TRBJ1-4	15	CATSRFQGSNEKLFF
.	TRBV5-4	TRBJ2-6	18	CASSSRDRDPSGANVLTF
.	TRBV6-5	TRBJ2-3	19	CASSPATSGGPAPTDTQYF